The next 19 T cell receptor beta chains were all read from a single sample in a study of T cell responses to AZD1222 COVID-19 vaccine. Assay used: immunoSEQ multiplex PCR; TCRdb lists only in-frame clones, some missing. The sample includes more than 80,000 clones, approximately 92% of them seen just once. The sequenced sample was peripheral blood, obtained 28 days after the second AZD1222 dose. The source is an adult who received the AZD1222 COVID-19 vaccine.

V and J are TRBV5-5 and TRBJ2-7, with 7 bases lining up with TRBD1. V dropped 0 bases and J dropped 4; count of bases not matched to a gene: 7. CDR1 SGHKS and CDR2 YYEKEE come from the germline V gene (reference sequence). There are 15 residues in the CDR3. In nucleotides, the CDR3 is TGTGCCAGCAGCTTGGAACCAATCAGGGGGTACGAGCAGTACTTC. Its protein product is CASSLEPIRGYEQYF.

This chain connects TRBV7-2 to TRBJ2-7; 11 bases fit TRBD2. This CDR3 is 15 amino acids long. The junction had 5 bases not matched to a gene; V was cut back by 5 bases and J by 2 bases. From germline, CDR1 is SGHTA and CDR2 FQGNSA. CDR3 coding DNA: TGTGCCAGCAGCACAGCGACTAGCGGGGCCTACGAGCAGTACTTC. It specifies CASSTATSGAYEQYF.

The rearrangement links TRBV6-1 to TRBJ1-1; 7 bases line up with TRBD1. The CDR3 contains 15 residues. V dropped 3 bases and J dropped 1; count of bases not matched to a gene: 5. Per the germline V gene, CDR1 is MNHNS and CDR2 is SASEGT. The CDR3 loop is CASSDAGTENTEAFF. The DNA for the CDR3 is TGTGCCAGCAGTGATGCCGGGACAGAGAACACTGAAGCTTTCTTT.

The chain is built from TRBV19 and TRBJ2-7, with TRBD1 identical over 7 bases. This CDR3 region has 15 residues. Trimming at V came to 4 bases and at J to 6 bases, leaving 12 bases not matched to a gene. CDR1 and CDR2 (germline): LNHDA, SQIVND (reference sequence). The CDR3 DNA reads TGTGCCAGTAGTAAACGGGACAGTTTTGGGGTCGAGCAGTACTTC. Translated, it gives CASSKRDSFGVEQYF.

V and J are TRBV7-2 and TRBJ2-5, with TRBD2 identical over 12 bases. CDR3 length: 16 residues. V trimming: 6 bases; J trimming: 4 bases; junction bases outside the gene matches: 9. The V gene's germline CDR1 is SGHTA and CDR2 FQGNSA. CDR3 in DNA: TGTGCCAGCAGTCTCTCGACTAGCGGGGGTGGAGAGACCCAGTACTTC. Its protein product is CASSLSTSGGGETQYF.

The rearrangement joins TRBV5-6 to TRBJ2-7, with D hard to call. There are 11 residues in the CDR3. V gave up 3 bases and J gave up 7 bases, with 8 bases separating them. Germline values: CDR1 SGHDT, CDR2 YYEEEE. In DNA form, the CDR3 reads TGTGCCAGCAGCTCAGCTAGGGAGCAGTACTTC. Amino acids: CASSSAREQYF.

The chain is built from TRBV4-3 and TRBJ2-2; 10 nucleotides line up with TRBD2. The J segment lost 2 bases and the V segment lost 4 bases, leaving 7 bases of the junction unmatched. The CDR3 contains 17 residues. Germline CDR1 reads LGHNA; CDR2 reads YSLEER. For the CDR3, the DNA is TGCGCCAGCAGCCCCTTAGCGGGGGGTACAAACACCGGGGAGCTGTTTTTT. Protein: CASSPLAGGTNTGELFF.

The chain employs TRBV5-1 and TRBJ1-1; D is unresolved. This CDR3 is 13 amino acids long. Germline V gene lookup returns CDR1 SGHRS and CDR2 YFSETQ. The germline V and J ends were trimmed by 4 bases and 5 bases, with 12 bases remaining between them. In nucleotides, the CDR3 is TGCGCCAGCAGCCGGGAAATGGAGACTGAAGCTTTCTTT. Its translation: CASSREMETEAFF.

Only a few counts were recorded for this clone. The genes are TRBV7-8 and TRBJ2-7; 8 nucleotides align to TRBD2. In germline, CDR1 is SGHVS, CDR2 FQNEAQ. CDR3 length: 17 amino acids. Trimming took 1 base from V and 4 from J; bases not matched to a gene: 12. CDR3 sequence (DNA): TGTGCCAGCAGCTTAGGGGCTGCGGGGGGCTCTGGATACGAGCAGTACTTC. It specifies CASSLGAAGGSGYEQYF.

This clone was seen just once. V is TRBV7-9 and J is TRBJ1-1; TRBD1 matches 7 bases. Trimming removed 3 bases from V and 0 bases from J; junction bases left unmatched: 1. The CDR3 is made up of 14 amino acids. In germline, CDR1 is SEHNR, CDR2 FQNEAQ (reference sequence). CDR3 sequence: CASSLRGLNTEAFF. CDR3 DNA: TGTGCCAGCAGCTTGAGGGGGCTGAACACTGAAGCTTTCTTT.

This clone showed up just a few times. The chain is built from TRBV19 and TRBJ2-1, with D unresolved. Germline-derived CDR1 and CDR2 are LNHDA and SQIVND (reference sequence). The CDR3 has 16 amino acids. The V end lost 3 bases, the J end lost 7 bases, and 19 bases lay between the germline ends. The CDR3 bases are TGTGCCAGTAGTATTAGTCCCTATGCCCCTCGGAATGAGCAGTTCTTC. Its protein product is CASSISPYAPRNEQFF.

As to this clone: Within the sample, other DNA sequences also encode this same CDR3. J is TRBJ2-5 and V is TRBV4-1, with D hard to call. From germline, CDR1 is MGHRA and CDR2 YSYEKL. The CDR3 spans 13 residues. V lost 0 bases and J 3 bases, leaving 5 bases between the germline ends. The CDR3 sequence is CASSQDPEETQYF. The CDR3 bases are TGCGCCAGCAGCCAAGATCCGGAAGAGACCCAGTACTTC.

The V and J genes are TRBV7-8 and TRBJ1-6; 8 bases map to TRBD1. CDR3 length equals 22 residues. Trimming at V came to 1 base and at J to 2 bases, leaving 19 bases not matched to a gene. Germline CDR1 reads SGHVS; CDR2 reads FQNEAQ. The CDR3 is CASSLGWPRTGQGGAYNSPLHF. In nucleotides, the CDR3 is TGTGCCAGCAGCTTAGGATGGCCCCGGACCGGACAGGGAGGAGCCTATAATTCACCCCTCCACTTT.

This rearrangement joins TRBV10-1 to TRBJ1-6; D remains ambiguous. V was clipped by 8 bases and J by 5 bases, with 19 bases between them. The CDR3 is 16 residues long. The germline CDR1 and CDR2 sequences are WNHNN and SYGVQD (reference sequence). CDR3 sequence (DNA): TGCGCCAGCCCGAATGATAATATGAGGGATAATTCACCCCTCCACTTT. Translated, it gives CASPNDNMRDNSPLHF.

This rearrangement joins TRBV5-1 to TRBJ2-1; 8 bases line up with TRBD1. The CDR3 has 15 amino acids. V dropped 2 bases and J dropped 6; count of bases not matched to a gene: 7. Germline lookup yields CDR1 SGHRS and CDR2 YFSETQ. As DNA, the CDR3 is TGCGCCAGCAGCTTCGGGACAGGCTTTACCAATGAGCAGTTCTTC. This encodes CASSFGTGFTNEQFF.

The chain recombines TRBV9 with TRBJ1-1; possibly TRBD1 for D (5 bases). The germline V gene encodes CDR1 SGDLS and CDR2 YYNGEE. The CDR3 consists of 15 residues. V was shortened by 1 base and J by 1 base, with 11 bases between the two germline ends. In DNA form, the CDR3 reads TGTGCCAGCAGCGTACAGGGAACGGCGAACACTGAAGCTTTCTTT. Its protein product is CASSVQGTANTEAFF.

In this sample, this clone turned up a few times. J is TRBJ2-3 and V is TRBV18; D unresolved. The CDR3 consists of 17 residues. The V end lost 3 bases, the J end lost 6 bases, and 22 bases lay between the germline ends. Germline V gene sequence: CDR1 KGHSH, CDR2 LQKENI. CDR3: CASSPLYRGGEVDTQYF. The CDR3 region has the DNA TGTGCCAGCTCACCCCTTTATCGTGGTGGAGAGGTCGATACGCAGTATTTT. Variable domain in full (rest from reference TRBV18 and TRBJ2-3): NAGVMQNPRHLVRRRGQEARLRCSPMKGHSHVYWYRQLPEEGLKFMVYLQKENIIDESGMPKERFSAEFPKEGPSILRIQQVVRGDSAAYFCASSPLYRGGEVDTQYFGPGTRLTVL.

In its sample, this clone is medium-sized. CDR3 amino acids: CASSVVMGTEAFF. The CDR3 nucleotides are TGTGCCAGCAGCGTAGTTATGGGCACTGAAGCTTTCTTT. The gene calls are TRBV9 and TRBJ1-1; no reliable D call. CDR1 is SGDLS, CDR2 YYNGEE, per germline. Deletions cut 0 bases from V and 4 bases from J, with 7 bases between. This CDR3 comprises 13 residues.

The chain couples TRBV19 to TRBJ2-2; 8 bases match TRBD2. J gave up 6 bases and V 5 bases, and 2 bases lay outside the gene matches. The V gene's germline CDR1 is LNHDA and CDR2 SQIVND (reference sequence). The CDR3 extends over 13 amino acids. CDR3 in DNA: TGTGCCAGTAGTCTGACTAGCGCCGGGGAGCTGTTTTTT. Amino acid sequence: CASSLTSAGELFF.